One and the same sample provided the 12 T cell receptor beta chains below, sequenced in a study of Ad26.COV2.S vaccination and SARS-CoV-2 variants. Described treatment: over 15 received Ad26.COV2.S at low or high dose, single or two shots; about 5 received placebo; per-sample allocation not given. Specimens were obtained on day 63 following the first vaccine or placebo injection. The method was immunoSEQ multiplex PCR; TCRdb's version includes in-frame clones alone and lacks a portion of them. The sample holds roughly 320,000 clones; around 86% are singletons and the top ten take 3.4%. This material consisted of peripheral blood, taken in a trial of Ad26.COV2.S vaccine versus placebo. The receptors were sampled from a person between 18 and 59 years old who received the Ad26.COV2.S COVID-19 vaccine or a placebo.

The chain is built from TRBV5-1 and TRBJ2-1, with 8 bases identical to TRBD2. CDR3 size: 15 residues. Trimming cost V 0 bases and J 5 bases; bases outside gene matches: 4. CDR1 and CDR2 (germline): SGHRS, YFSETQ. CDR3: CASSLVLRGDNEQFF. As DNA, the CDR3 is TGCGCCAGCAGCTTGGTGCTGCGGGGGGACAATGAGCAGTTCTTC.

The V and J genes are TRBV6-4 and TRBJ2-3; weak D call: TRBD2 (6 bases). This CDR3 region has 14 residues. The germline V gene has CDR1 MRHNA and CDR2 SNTAGT. V lost 3 bases and J lost 2, with 9 bases in between. The DNA of the CDR3 is TGTGCCAGCAGTGAGCGGGATTCCACAGATACGCAGTATTTT. Translated, it gives CASSERDSTDTQYF.

This chain uses TRBV9 with TRBJ1-4, with D uncertain. The CDR3 is 15 residues long. The germline gives CDR1 SGDLS, CDR2 YYNGEE. V lost 3 bases, J lost 7 bases, and 16 bases lay in between. The CDR3 DNA follows: TGTGCCAGCAGCGGAGGACCGGGAGGATTTGAAAAACTGTTTTTT. It encodes CASSGGPGGFEKLFF.

The genes are TRBV6-2 or TRBV6-3 and TRBJ1-2, with unresolved D. The V gene lost 2 bases and the J gene lost 4 bases, with 11 bases spanning the gap. CDR3 length equals 14 residues. Germline V gives CDR1 MNHEY, CDR2 SVGEGT. The CDR3 spells CASSYTLKSYGYTF. In DNA form, the CDR3 reads TGTGCCAGCAGTTACACTTTGAAGAGCTATGGCTACACCTTC.

The chain joins TRBV6-6 to TRBJ2-2; 7 bases line up with TRBD2. The CDR3 is made up of 16 amino acids. The V segment lost 5 bases and the J segment 6 bases; nucleotides outside the gene matches: 12. Germline CDR1 reads MNHNY; CDR2 reads SVGAGI (reference sequence). The CDR3 loop reads CASSGLGAPLSGELFF. CDR3 sequence (DNA): TGTGCCAGCAGTGGACTAGGAGCTCCCCTTTCCGGGGAGCTGTTTTTT.

The chain joins TRBV19 to TRBJ2-1, with D possibly matching TRBD2 (6 bases). CDR1 and CDR2 from the germline V gene are LNHDA and SQIVND (reference sequence). V lost 3 bases and J 4 bases, leaving 10 bases between the germline ends. This CDR3 is built from 14 residues. The CDR3 spells CASSMRGPYNEQFF. The CDR3 coding sequence is TGTGCCAGTAGTATGCGGGGACCATACAATGAGCAGTTCTTC. The full variable domain, rest sourced from reference TRBV19 and TRBJ2-1, is DGGITQSPKYLFRKEGQNVTLSCEQNLNHDAMYWYRQDPGQGLRLIYYSQIVNDFQKGDIAEGYSVSREKKESFPLTVTSAQKNPTAFYLCASSMRGPYNEQFFGPGTRLTVL.

V gene TRBV5-8 combines with J gene TRBJ2-5; tentatively, D is TRBD1 or TRBD2 (5 bases each). There are 15 residues in the CDR3. CDR1 is SGHTS, CDR2 YDEGEE, per germline. Between the trimmed V and J ends, which lost 0 bases and 1 base, there was a span of 10 bases. The CDR3 DNA reads as TGTGCCAGCAGCTTGGCGGGACGTATCCAAGAGACCCAGTACTTC. Encoded protein: CASSLAGRIQETQYF. The full variable domain, in which reference TRBV5-8 and TRBJ2-5 provide the parts outside the CDR3, is EAGVTQSPTHLIKTRGQQATLRCSPISGHTSVYWYQQALGLGLQFLLWYDEGEERNRGNFPPRFSGRQFPNYSSELNVNALELEDSALYLCASSLAGRIQETQYFGPGTRLLVL.

A remark on this clone: Other nucleotide sequences in the sample specify the same CDR3. The chain employs TRBV18 and TRBJ2-2; 8 positions match TRBD1. The CDR3 is made up of 15 amino acids. Germline values: CDR1 KGHSH, CDR2 LQKENI. V was pared by 4 bases and J by 1 base, with 2 bases of the junction left unmatched. The CDR3 region is CASSRGQGNTGELFF. The CDR3 nucleotides are TGTGCCAGCTCACGCGGACAGGGGAACACCGGGGAGCTGTTTTTT.

The V gene is TRBV4-1, the J gene TRBJ2-2; D is unclear. CDR3 length equals 17 residues. V was cut by 0 bases and J by 4 bases, with 15 bases left in between. Germline assignment: CDR1 MGHRA and CDR2 YSYEKL. The CDR3, as DNA: TGCGCCAGCAGCCAAGATTCTGGCTACTCACTCACCGGGGAGCTGTTTTTT. This codes for CASSQDSGYSLTGELFF.

This rearrangement joins TRBV6-6 to TRBJ1-4; D perhaps matches TRBD1 (6 bases). Germline-derived CDR1 and CDR2 are MNHNY and SVGAGI (reference sequence). The germline V and J ends were trimmed by 2 bases and 7 bases, with 11 bases remaining between them. This CDR3 comprises 14 residues. The CDR3 nucleotides read TGTGCCAGCAGTTACGTACAGGGTGGTGAAAAACTGTTTTTT. This encodes CASSYVQGGEKLFF.

This clone was detected once. The CDR3 DNA sequence: TGTGCCAGCAGACCTGATGGACTAGCGGGCACCGGGGAGCTGTTTTTT. It specifies CASRPDGLAGTGELFF. The V gene is TRBV3-1 (or the pseudogene TRBV3-2), the J gene TRBJ2-2; TRBD2 aligns across 11 bases. V was clipped by 6 bases and J by 4 bases; unmatched bases: 7. CDR3 size: 16 residues. Per the germline V gene, CDR1 is LGHDT and CDR2 is YNNKEL (reference sequence).

The genes are TRBV7-3 and TRBJ1-1, with 9 bases lining up with TRBD1. The trim removed 0 bases at V and 4 bases at J, leaving 0 bases unmatched. The CDR3 covers 14 residues. Germline V lookup: CDR1 SGHTA, CDR2 FQGTGA. The CDR3 loop is CASSLTTGGTEAFF. The CDR3 bases are TGTGCCAGCAGCTTAACGACAGGGGGCACTGAAGCTTTCTTT.